The rows below give T cell receptor beta chains drawn from one sample of a study of blood T cell repertoires in COVID-19. Assay used: immunoSEQ multiplex PCR; TCRdb lists only in-frame clones, some missing. The sample comprises approximately 140,000 clones, about 80% of which are singletons, and 8.5% to 10% rests with the top ten. The specimen sequenced was peripheral blood. These receptors were taken from a man aged 40-55 years with active or convalescent COVID-19. The CDR3 runs from the conserved cysteine through the conserved F or W. Fields, in order: J gene, D gene, V gene, clone size, CDR3 length, CDR3 DNA, CDR3 protein. D genes are given only for firm matches. Clone size is shown for a subset of rows, as once, few, many or a class of expanded clone.

TRBJ2-3 | NA | TRBV18 | once | 16 | TGTGCCAGCTCACCAAGTTACCAAGGGGTCACAGATACGCAGTATTTT | CASSPSYQGVTDTQYF
TRBJ1-5 | NA | TRBV28 | NA | 14 | TGTGCCAGCAGTTCCCAACAGGGCAATCAGCCCCAGCATTTT | CASSSQQGNQPQHF
TRBJ2-7 | TRBD2 | TRBV11-2 | NA | 13 | TGTGCCAGCAGCTTCGGGGGGGCTGGCGAGCAGTACTTC | CASSFGGAGEQYF
TRBJ1-2 | NA | TRBV9 | NA | 16 | TGTGCCAGCAGCGTCGGAGGGGCTCGAACCCGATATGGCTACACCTTC | CASSVGGARTRYGYTF
TRBJ2-2 | TRBD2 | TRBV9 | NA | 17 | TGTGCCAGCAGCGCCGGGACTAGCGGGGGGGCCGACGGGGAGCTGTTTTTT | CASSAGTSGGADGELFF
TRBJ1-1 | TRBD1 | TRBV7-9 | few | 15 | TGTGCCAGCAGCTCGCGACAGGGAGGAAACACTGAAGCTTTCTTT | CASSSRQGGNTEAFF
TRBJ2-2 | TRBD2 | TRBV9 | NA | 16 | TGTGCCAGCAGCGTAAGACTAGCGGGGAGCACCGGGGAGCTGTTTTTT | CASSVRLAGSTGELFF
TRBJ2-3 | TRBD1 | TRBV9 | few | 15 | TGTGCCAGCAGCGCTGGGCAGGGGGCTGCAGATACGCAGTATTTT | CASSAGQGAADTQYF
TRBJ1-5 | NA | TRBV10-3 | NA | 12 | TGTGCCATCAGTGACAATAATCAGCCCCAGCATTTT | CAISDNNQPQHF
TRBJ1-4 | NA | TRBV6-5 | NA | 16 | TGTGCCAGCAGTTACTCGTTCGGCGCTTTGGAGGAAAAACTGTTTTTT | CASSYSFGALEEKLFF
TRBJ2-3 | NA | TRBV9 | NA | 15 | TGTGCCAGCAGCGTAGGGACTCCTGGACGAGATACGCAGTATTTT | CASSVGTPGRDTQYF
TRBJ2-7 | TRBD1 | TRBV18 | NA | 17 | TGTGCCAGCTCCCAAGGAAACCCCGGGACAGGGCAGGCCGAGCAGTACTTC | CASSQGNPGTGQAEQYF
TRBJ2-7 | NA | TRBV10-2 | NA | 14 | TGCGCCAGCATGACAGGAGGACTGGATTACGAGCAGTACTTC | CASMTGGLDYEQYF
TRBJ1-5 | NA | TRBV2 | NA | 14 | TGTGCCAGCAGTGAACGGCAGGGCAATCAGCCCCAGCATTTT | CASSERQGNQPQHF
TRBJ1-6 | TRBD1 | TRBV13 | NA | 16 | TGTGCCAGCAGCTTAGGCGGACAGGGAAAAAGTTCACCCCTCCACTTT | CASSLGGQGKSSPLHF
TRBJ1-1 | NA | TRBV12-3/TRBV12-4 | many | 13 | TGTGCCAGCAGGGGGGGTCTTAGCACTGAAGCTTTCTTT | CASRGGLSTEAFF
TRBJ2-5 | NA | TRBV5-1 | NA | 14 | TGCGCCAGCAGCTTGGGAGGGTTAGGAGAGACCCAGTACTTC | CASSLGGLGETQYF
TRBJ2-1 | NA | TRBV27 | NA | 16 | TGTGCCAGCAGTTTATTGACACCCTCGATATACAATGAGCAGTTCTTC | CASSLLTPSIYNEQFF
TRBJ2-1 | NA | TRBV7-7 | NA | 14 | TGTGCCAGCAGCTTAATCCCAGGGGCGCATGAGCAGTTCTTC | CASSLIPGAHEQFF
TRBJ1-6 | TRBD1 | TRBV30 | once | 19 | TGTGCCGGACAAACCGGGACAGGCGATGTAAGCTCCTATAATTCACCCCTCCACTTT | CAGQTGTGDVSSYNSPLHF
TRBJ1-1 | TRBD1 | TRBV15 | NA | 13 | TGTGCCACGAAATGGGGGACAGCCACTGAAGCTTTCTTT | CATKWGTATEAFF
TRBJ1-2 | NA | TRBV6-6 | many | 12 | TGTGCCAGCAGGAGAGAGACTAGTGGCTACACCTTC | CASRRETSGYTF
TRBJ2-1 | TRBD2 | TRBV30 | NA | 14 | TGTGCCTGGAGCCCCGGGGGGGCCGGTAGTGAGCAGTTCTTC | CAWSPGGAGSEQFF
TRBJ1-4 | NA | TRBV7-9 | NA | 17 | TGTGCCAGCAGCCCAACCACAAGAACCGCAACTAATGAAAAACTGTTTTTT | CASSPTTRTATNEKLFF
TRBJ2-3 | NA | TRBV5-1 | few | 14 | TGCGCCAGCAGCTTGGGGGCTGGCACAGATACGCAGTATTTT | CASSLGAGTDTQYF
TRBJ1-5 | TRBD1 | TRBV5-5 | NA | 14 | TGTGCCAGCAGCCAGACAGGGGGCAATCAGCCCCAGCATTTT | CASSQTGGNQPQHF
TRBJ1-1 | NA | TRBV10-3 | NA | 12 | TGTGCCGTCCAAACTCGGGACACTGAAGCTTTCTTT | CAVQTRDTEAFF
TRBJ1-5 | TRBD1 | TRBV6-6 | once | 15 | TGTGCCAGCAGTGGTGACAGGGTAGGAGATCAGCCCCAGCATTTT | CASSGDRVGDQPQHF
TRBJ2-3 | TRBD2 | TRBV6-2/TRBV6-3 | NA | 15 | TGTGCCAGCAGTTACAAGCGGGGGGGCTTGGATACGCAGTATTTT | CASSYKRGGLDTQYF
TRBJ1-3 | NA | TRBV7-9 | NA | 15 | TGTGCCAGCAGCCCCGGGAGGGCGAAAGAAAACACCATATATTTT | CASSPGRAKENTIYF
TRBJ2-1 | TRBD2 | TRBV9 | NA | 17 | TGTGCCAGCAGCGTAAGCGGGAGCGGGGGGCACGCCAATGAGCAGTTCTTC | CASSVSGSGGHANEQFF
TRBJ1-6 | TRBD1 | TRBV5-1 | NA | 13 | TGCGCCAGCCGACGACAGGGTGATTCACCCCTCCACTTT | CASRRQGDSPLHF
TRBJ2-7 | TRBD2 | TRBV11-1 | NA | 15 | TGTGCCAGCAGCCAAGGGCCGGGGGGGACCTACGAGCAGTACTTC | CASSQGPGGTYEQYF
TRBJ2-3 | NA | TRBV3-1/TRBV3-2 | NA | 13 | TGTGCCAGCAGCCAAGGCTTACCAGGGCCGCAGTATTTT | CASSQGLPGPQYF
TRBJ2-4 | TRBD1 | TRBV7-7 | NA | 19 | TGTGCCAGCAGCGCCCGGGGCCCGACAGGGGGCCTCAATGAAAACATTCAGTACTTC | CASSARGPTGGLNENIQYF
TRBJ1-2 | TRBD1 | TRBV6-1 | NA | 14 | TGTGCCAGCAGTGAAGCAACAGGGGGGTATGGCTACACCTTC | CASSEATGGYGYTF
TRBJ1-6 | TRBD1 | TRBV30 | NA | 14 | TGTGCCTGGAGTTACAGGGGGATGAATTCACCCCTCCACTTT | CAWSYRGMNSPLHF
TRBJ1-2 | NA | TRBV14 | NA | 15 | TGTGCCAGCAGCCAAGATACGGGTTTCAGTGATGGCTACACCTTC | CASSQDTGFSDGYTF
TRBJ2-7 | TRBD2 | TRBV6-5 | NA | 15 | TGTGCCAGCACCTACCGGGGGGGCGGGGACTACGAGCAGTACTTC | CASTYRGGGDYEQYF
TRBJ2-3 | NA | TRBV6-5 | NA | 14 | TGTGCCAGCAGTTACTCGAGTAGCACAGATACGCAGTATTTT | CASSYSSSTDTQYF
TRBJ2-3 | NA | TRBV12-3/TRBV12-4 | NA | 13 | TGTGCCAGCAGATCGCAGCAGCGCAGGGCGCAGTATTTT | CASRSQQRRAQYF
TRBJ1-2 | NA | TRBV10-2 | NA | 16 | TGCGCCAGCAGGGAGTCCCCCGGGGGGACTAACTATGGCTACACCTTC | CASRESPGGTNYGYTF
TRBJ2-7 | TRBD2 | TRBV2 | NA | 16 | TGTGCCACCACAGGACTAGCGGGGGGAGGACATTACGAGCAGTACTTC | CATTGLAGGGHYEQYF
TRBJ1-6 | NA | TRBV4-1 | NA | 16 | TGCGCCAGCAGCCAAGACGACACTGGATATGGATCACCCCTCCACTTT | CASSQDDTGYGSPLHF
TRBJ1-1 | TRBD1 | TRBV11-2 | NA | 13 | TGTGCCAGCAGCTCACAGGGGGGCACTGAAGCTTTCTTT | CASSSQGGTEAFF
TRBJ2-3 | TRBD2 | TRBV9 | once | 16 | TGTGCCAGCAGCGTAGGGCTAGCGGGGGCCACAGATACGCAGTATTTT | CASSVGLAGATDTQYF
TRBJ1-3 | TRBD1 | TRBV5-4 | NA | 15 | TGTGCCAGCAGCTTTGGTACAGGGGAGGGAAACACCATATATTTT | CASSFGTGEGNTIYF
TRBJ1-1 | NA | TRBV2 | NA | 15 | TGTGCCAGCAGAAGTAGGGGGGGGCTCAACACTGAAGCTTTCTTT | CASRSRGGLNTEAFF
TRBJ1-2 | TRBD1 | TRBV25-1 | NA | 14 | TGTGCCAGCAGTAGCTGGACAGGGGGCGCGGGCTACACCTTC | CASSSWTGGAGYTF
TRBJ2-5 | NA | TRBV20-1 | NA | 16 | TGCAGTGCTAGTCGTTTCGGGAAGGGAAGCCAAGAGACCCAGTACTTC | CSASRFGKGSQETQYF
TRBJ2-5 | TRBD1 | TRBV14 | once | 15 | TGTGCCAGCAGCCAATATGGGACAGGGGCCGGGGCCCAGTACTTC | CASSQYGTGAGAQYF
TRBJ2-7 | NA | TRBV6-6 | NA | 16 | TGTGCCAGCAGTTCCCCGGGTGAACCCCGGTCCTACGAGCAGTACTTC | CASSSPGEPRSYEQYF
TRBJ1-2 | TRBD1 | TRBV29-1 | NA | 13 | TGCAGCGTGTACCCAGGGGGTTACTATGGCTACACCTTC | CSVYPGGYYGYTF
TRBJ2-7 | NA | TRBV2 | few | 14 | TGTGCCAGCAGTGGCCGTCTGGCCGCCTACGAGCAGTACTTC | CASSGRLAAYEQYF
TRBJ1-2 | NA | TRBV6-2/TRBV6-3 | NA | 15 | TGTGCCAGCAGTTTACCGCCGACTGCTAACTATGGCTACACCTTC | CASSLPPTANYGYTF